This T cell receptor beta chain was sequenced during a study of CD8+CD57+ T cells in acquired aplastic anemia. This clonotype has a count of ten or more. The antigen is undetermined. Study results and caveats: The same twenty-nine CD8+ CDR3 sequences occurred in patients and in controls.

V was cut by 2 bases and J by 0 bases, with 8 bases left in between. This CDR3 comprises 15 residues. Germline V gives CDR1 SGHTA, CDR2 FQGTGA. Patients selected for sequencing had displayed CD8+CD57+ cell expansion by flow cytometry. TCR beta VDJ and CDR3 profiling used genomic DNA as template. TCRdb re-derived calls from the reads in MiXCR, one entry per CDR3 protein. The sample consists of about 170,000 distinct CDR3 sequences, around 50% of them appearing once. The material sequenced was sorted CD4+, CD8+, or CD8+CD57+ T cells (not recorded which) from PBMCs. This clonotype was sampled from a human donor with aplastic anemia. This chain uses TRBV7-3 with TRBJ2-1; D not certain. CDR3 protein: CASSLAESSYNEQFF. The CDR3 bases are TGTGCCAGCAGCTTAGCAGAGAGCTCCTACAATGAGCAGTTCTTC. Full variable domain (rest looked up from reference TRBV7-3 and TRBJ2-1): GAGVSQTPSNKVTEKGKYVELRCDPISGHTALYWYRQSLGQGPEFLIYFQGTGAADDSGLPNDRFFAVRPEGSVSTLKIQRTERGDSAVYLCASSLAESSYNEQFFGPGTRLTVL.